This T cell receptor beta chain was identified during a study of cytomegalovirus exposure and HLA in healthy donors. This clone appeared a few times. The CDR3 is 16 residues long. Germline loops: CDR1 SGDLS, CDR2 YYNGEE. The germline V and J ends were trimmed by 3 bases and 4 bases, with 19 bases remaining between them. Repertoires were generated with immunoSEQ multiplex PCR, while TCRdb's copy carries only in-frame clones and drops some. The sample yields about 240,000 clones, just under 90% seen once. V is TRBV9 and J is TRBJ1-2; D gene ambiguous. Sequencing was done on a sample of PBMCs. The receptor comes from a man younger than 35 in good health and CMV-seronegative. For the CDR3, the DNA is TGTGCCAGCAGCGCTTGGCCAGCGCGGGAGGGCTATGGCTACACCTTC. This encodes CASSAWPAREGYGYTF.